The rows below give T cell receptor beta chains drawn from one sample of a study of shared clonotypes between healthy human individuals. Method: immunoSEQ multiplex PCR; TCRdb's copy keeps in-frame clones and lacks some. The sample has fewer than 550,000 clones; over 75% are singletons. Specimen: PBMCs. The receptor source for this set is a woman aged 40 to 49 in good health. Some clones in this sample may be carry-over from other donors' samples. Each CDR3 is given with its conserved first and last residue. The D gene is left open where the match is weak. The size of a clone is reported for some rows only, either as once, few or many, or as a class for expanded clones.

size: NA
J: TRBJ2-7
D: TRBD1
V: TRBV29-1
CDR3: CSGTAGTGAYEQYF
DNA: TGCAGCGGCACCGCGGGGACAGGGGCGTACGAGCAGTACTTC

size: NA
J: TRBJ1-3
D: TRBD1
V: TRBV19
CDR3: CASSTGTGYSGNTIYF
DNA: TGTGCCAGTAGTACGGGGACAGGTTACTCTGGAAACACCATATATTTT

size: NA
J: TRBJ1-2
D: NA
V: TRBV10-2
CDR3: CASSEGRLDGYTF
DNA: TGCGCCAGCAGTGAGGGCAGGCTGGATGGCTACACCTTC

size: NA
J: TRBJ1-2
D: TRBD1
V: TRBV11-2
CDR3: CASSPRQGDYGYTF
DNA: TGTGCCAGCAGCCCCAGACAGGGGGACTATGGCTACACCTTC

size: NA
J: TRBJ2-1
D: NA
V: TRBV10-1
CDR3: CASSPGDRSYNEQFF
DNA: TGCGCCAGCAGTCCAGGGGACCGCTCCTACAATGAGCAGTTCTTC

size: NA
J: TRBJ2-7
D: TRBD2
V: TRBV11-2
CDR3: CAILSGNYEQYF
DNA: TGTGCCATCCTAAGCGGGAACTACGAGCAGTACTTC

size: NA
J: TRBJ2-7
D: NA
V: TRBV21-1
CDR3: CASSKEVSWERDRLYEQYF
DNA: TGTGCCAGCAGCAAAGAGGTGAGTTGGGAACGGGACAGGCTCTACGAGCAGTACTTC

size: NA
J: TRBJ2-5
D: NA
V: TRBV27
CDR3: CASSTRNQETQYF
DNA: TGTGCCAGCAGTACCAGAAACCAAGAGACCCAGTACTTC

size: NA
J: TRBJ1-5
D: NA
V: TRBV5-5
CDR3: CASSLVGGMYSNQPQHF
DNA: TGTGCCAGCAGCTTGGTGGGGGGCATGTATAGCAATCAGCCCCAGCATTTT

size: NA
J: TRBJ1-1
D: NA
V: TRBV27
CDR3: CASSPRQARFAEAFF
DNA: TGTGCCAGCAGTCCCCGACAGGCCAGATTTGCTGAAGCTTTCTTT

size: NA
J: TRBJ1-4
D: NA
V: TRBV2
CDR3: CASSVGRSGEKLFF
DNA: TGTGCCAGCAGTGTCGGAAGGTCGGGTGAAAAACTGTTTTTT

size: NA
J: TRBJ2-7
D: NA
V: TRBV7-2
CDR3: CASSLNPGGIAREQYF
DNA: TGTGCCAGCAGCTTAAACCCAGGGGGGATCGCGCGGGAGCAGTACTTC

size: NA
J: TRBJ2-6
D: NA
V: TRBV9
CDR3: CATGRGPSSGANVLTF
DNA: TGTGCCACCGGTCGGGGGCCAAGCTCTGGGGCCAACGTCCTGACTTTC

size: NA
J: TRBJ1-5
D: NA
V: TRBV19
CDR3: CASSIGRVSQPQHF
DNA: TGTGCCAGTAGTATAGGAAGGGTCAGTCAGCCCCAGCATTTT

size: NA
J: TRBJ2-3
D: NA
V: TRBV4-3
CDR3: CASSQEGLAGDTQYF
DNA: TGCGCCAGCAGCCAAGAAGGGCTAGCCGGAGATACGCAGTATTTT

size: NA
J: TRBJ2-2
D: NA
V: TRBV7-8
CDR3: CASSLWRANTGELFF
DNA: TGTGCCAGCAGCTTATGGAGGGCGAACACCGGGGAGCTGTTTTTT

size: NA
J: TRBJ2-2
D: NA
V: TRBV25-1
CDR3: CASSLRVNTGELFF
DNA: TGTGCCAGCAGCCTCAGGGTGAACACCGGGGAGCTGTTTTTT

size: NA
J: TRBJ1-4
D: NA
V: TRBV9
CDR3: CASSVVAPVKKLFF
DNA: TGTGCCAGCAGCGTAGTGGCCCCTGTTAAAAAACTGTTTTTT

size: NA
J: TRBJ2-7
D: TRBD2
V: TRBV10-2
CDR3: CASRLAGAPPYEQYF
DNA: TGCGCCAGCAGACTAGCGGGAGCGCCACCCTACGAGCAGTACTTC

size: NA
J: TRBJ1-3
D: NA
V: TRBV7-9
CDR3: CASSPPGSNGNTIYF
DNA: TGTGCCAGCAGCCCTCCAGGGAGTAATGGAAACACCATATATTTT

size: NA
J: TRBJ1-2
D: TRBD1
V: TRBV28
CDR3: CASRGQGFAYGYTF
DNA: TGTGCCAGCAGGGGACAGGGTTTTGCCTATGGCTACACCTTC

size: NA
J: TRBJ1-3
D: NA
V: TRBV9
CDR3: CASGGLVSGNTIYF
DNA: TGTGCCAGTGGGGGTTTAGTCTCTGGAAACACCATATATTTT

size: NA
J: TRBJ2-7
D: NA
V: TRBV25-1
CDR3: CASSDSGIPPYEQYF
DNA: TGTGCCAGCAGTGACTCAGGGATTCCTCCCTACGAGCAGTACTTC

size: NA
J: TRBJ2-5
D: NA
V: TRBV5-4
CDR3: CASSHGASEYQETQYF
DNA: TGTGCCAGCAGCCACGGGGCTAGCGAATACCAAGAGACCCAGTACTTC

size: many
J: TRBJ1-1
D: NA
V: TRBV7-9
CDR3: CASSLEGGTEAFF
DNA: TGTGCCAGCAGCTTAGAGGGTGGGACCGAAGCTTTCTTT

size: NA
J: TRBJ2-7
D: NA
V: TRBV5-1
CDR3: CASSLVGRTYEQYF
DNA: TGCGCCAGCAGCTTGGTTGGCAGAACCTACGAGCAGTACTTC

size: NA
J: TRBJ2-1
D: NA
V: TRBV11-2
CDR3: CASSSLGLAHNEQFF
DNA: TGTGCCAGCAGCTCATTAGGTCTAGCGCACAATGAGCAGTTCTTC

size: NA
J: TRBJ2-7
D: NA
V: TRBV15
CDR3: CATSRLGYEQYF
DNA: TGTGCCACCAGCAGATTAGGGTACGAGCAGTACTTC

size: NA
J: TRBJ2-3
D: NA
V: TRBV28
CDR3: CASSLVSSGWATDTQYF
DNA: TGTGCCAGCAGTTTAGTTTCTTCGGGATGGGCCACAGATACGCAGTATTTT

size: NA
J: TRBJ2-1
D: TRBD2
V: TRBV6-6
CDR3: CASSTGLAGAYNEQFF
DNA: TGTGCCAGCAGTACGGGACTAGCGGGGGCCTACAATGAGCAGTTCTTC

size: NA
J: TRBJ2-1
D: NA
V: TRBV6-6
CDR3: CASSARGVGGEQFF
DNA: TGTGCCAGCAGTGCGAGGGGAGTTGGGGGTGAGCAGTTCTTC

size: NA
J: TRBJ2-3
D: NA
V: TRBV7-3
CDR3: CASSLNGGSTSTQYF
DNA: TGTGCCAGCAGCTTAAATGGGGGTAGCACCTCTACGCAGTATTTT

size: NA
J: TRBJ1-4
D: TRBD1
V: TRBV10-3
CDR3: CAISESPGQAEKLFF
DNA: TGTGCCATCAGTGAGTCTCCGGGACAGGCTGAAAAACTGTTTTTT

size: NA
J: TRBJ1-3
D: NA
V: TRBV7-8
CDR3: CASSLGQGGNTIYF
DNA: TGTGCCAGCAGCTTAGGGCAGGGTGGAAACACCATATATTTT

size: NA
J: TRBJ1-3
D: NA
V: TRBV2
CDR3: CASVGEAGNTIYF
DNA: TGTGCCAGCGTTGGGGAGGCTGGAAACACCATATATTTT

size: NA
J: TRBJ2-5
D: NA
V: TRBV14
CDR3: CASSPRIAGETQYF
DNA: TGTGCCAGCAGCCCTCGGATTGCCGGGGAGACCCAGTACTTC

size: NA
J: TRBJ2-7
D: NA
V: TRBV7-3
CDR3: CASSSSQGFLEYF
DNA: TGTGCCAGCAGCTCGTCACAGGGTTTCCTGGAGTACTTC

size: NA
J: TRBJ2-5
D: TRBD2
V: TRBV11-1
CDR3: CASSLGGLAGGLQETQYF
DNA: TGTGCCAGCAGCTTAGGGGGTCTAGCGGGAGGCCTCCAAGAGACCCAGTACTTC

size: NA
J: TRBJ2-5
D: NA
V: TRBV6-9
CDR3: CASSYIGHRQETQYF
DNA: TGTGCCAGCAGTTATATTGGACATCGACAAGAGACCCAGTACTTC

size: NA
J: TRBJ2-5
D: NA
V: TRBV18
CDR3: CASRPDGQETQYF
DNA: TGTGCCAGCCGACCGGACGGCCAAGAGACCCAGTACTTC

size: NA
J: TRBJ2-7
D: TRBD1
V: TRBV7-9
CDR3: CASSLSFLRDRGGEQYF
DNA: TGTGCCAGCAGCTTAAGTTTCCTCCGGGACAGGGGGGGCGAGCAGTACTTC

size: many
J: TRBJ2-6
D: NA
V: TRBV2
CDR3: CASSDRAGANVLTF
DNA: TGTGCCAGCAGTGACAGGGCTGGGGCCAACGTCCTGACTTTC

size: NA
J: TRBJ1-1
D: NA
V: TRBV5-1
CDR3: CASSTGVRTEAFF
DNA: TGCGCCAGCAGCACGGGTGTCAGGACTGAAGCTTTCTTT

size: NA
J: TRBJ2-5
D: NA
V: TRBV4-2
CDR3: CASSQTLALQETQYF
DNA: TGTGCCAGCAGCCAAACCCTAGCTCTCCAAGAGACCCAGTACTTC